The entry that follows covers one T cell receptor (beta chain) sequence. The germline gives CDR1 SNHLY, CDR2 FYNNEI. The CDR3 sequence is 16 residues long. J was trimmed by 2 bases and V by 6 bases; bases with no gene match: 9. This sample is drawn from a study of T cell changes during pregnancy in multiple sclerosis. Using immunoSEQ multiplex PCR, the repertoire was profiled, and TCRdb retains in-frame clones only, with some absent. The data show under 45,000 clones, 88% seen once. V gene TRBV2 combines with J gene TRBJ1-2; 10 bases fit TRBD1. The TCR comes from a female donor with multiple sclerosis, enrolled in a pregnancy study. Specimen: CD4+ T cells from peripheral blood mononuclear cells, collected in the second trimester of pregnancy. The CDR3 DNA sequence: TGTGCCAGCAGATTCGCGGGGGGACAGGGGAACTATGGCTACACCTTC. Translation gives CASRFAGGQGNYGYTF.